This TCR beta chain was profiled in a study of blood T cell repertoires in COVID-19. As for the study in general: Acute and convalescent COVID-19 specimens originated in the United States, Italy and Spain. Sources were T cells, B-cell-depleted T cells, or PBMCs; the material itself was cDNA or gDNA.

In the source study's methods: Estimated nucleated cell counts came from reference gene primer amplification. The assay was immunoSEQ multiplex PCR, and TCRdb's table has in-frame clones only and misses some. V, J and clone size are those of that table, while D and trimming were read from the DNA. The data hold about 240,000 clones, with about 90% observed a single time. Concerning this clone: Germline and junction disagree at one end, which may indicate a read error.

Cohorts were assigned according to the clinical history that participants reported. The TCR originated in a woman aged 40 to 50 with acute COVID-19. The material sequenced was PBMCs or T cells enriched from blood (not recorded which).

In nucleotides, the CDR3 is TGTGCTAGCAGCCGAGGGACTAGCGGGGTCTACGAGCAGTACTTC. Its protein is CASSRGTSGVYEQYF. The rearrangement links TRBV7-7 to TRBJ2-7; 13 nucleotides match TRBD2. This CDR3 region has 15 residues. Germline assignment: CDR1 SSHAT and CDR2 FNYEAQ (reference sequence). Based on the CDR3 plus reference TRBV7-7 and TRBJ2-7, the full variable domain is GAGVSQSPRYKVTKRGQDVTLRCDPISSHATLYWYQQALGQGPEFLTYFNYEAQPDKSGLPSDRFSAERPEGSISTLTIQRTEQRDSAMYRCASSRGTSGVYEQYFGPGTRLTVT.